The T cell receptor (beta chain) under discussion was sequenced for a study of memory CD4+ T cells and cytomegalovirus serostatus (dated by TCRdb to between 2018 and 2021). For the wider study: The cohort comprised around 35 healthy Belgian adults, 9 CMV seropositive and 24 CMV seronegative. CD4+ memory TCRbeta repertoires of a Belgian cohort with known cytomegalovirus serostatus were sequenced in order to replicate a published TCR-based CMV serostatus classifier. The full study reports these points: CMV serostatus prediction reached a median bootstrapped AUC of around 0.95 with the original framework and 0.91 with a US-trained random forest. Results were interpreted as suggesting that the CMV-associated TCR signature is largely present in the CD4+ memory repertoire. The original-framework classifier achieved a median bootstrapped AUC of around 0.95 with a 95% CI of 0.76-1.00 on the Belgian cohort. Among the 164 previously reported CMV-associated TCRbeta sequences, some 70 showed up in the CD4+ memory repertoires, with each one found in between one and five individuals. Only CD4+CD45RO+ memory cells were sequenced, in contrast to the original study, which included naive and memory CD4+ and CD8+ populations.

Single viable CD3+CD4+CD8-CD45RO+ cells were sorted as memory CD4+ T cells on a FACSAria II. CMV serostatus was determined using a Roche Elecsys assay that detects serum IgG against CMV pp150, pp28, p38 and p52. After thawing, total CD4+ T cells were enriched by positive selection with CD4 magnetic microbeads. The samples came from a separate study whose specific focus was interrogating the CD4+ T cell memory repertoire. Peripheral blood mononuclear cells were isolated and cryopreserved according to standard operating procedures, and serum was kept at -80 degrees C. Staining used CD3-PerCP (BW264/56), CD4-APC (RPA-T4), CD45RO-PE (UCHT1) and CD8-Pacific Orange (3B5) antibodies, with Sytox blue excluding non-viable cells. About this clone itself: This clone's antigen is unknown. No much larger clone is present one base from it, and per-base qualities are unavailable.

The Quick-DNA Microprep Kit was used to extract genomic DNA from the sorted cells. TCRbeta DNA was amplified with the immunoSEQ hsTCRbeta kit following the manufacturer's protocol. TCRbeta libraries were sequenced on an Illumina MiSeq instrument. On the authors' methods: Removing out-of-frame sequences left 2,204,828 distinct TCRbeta sequences, an average of around 67,000 per individual. Two values were used to score each individual: the count of about 150 previously reported CMV-associated TCRbeta sequences and the total count of productive distinct TCRbeta sequences. A beta-binomial model was reimplemented in Python, and scikit-learn random forests with default parameters were trained on data from the US cohort. Classifier performance on the Belgian cohort was summarized as median AUC with percentile confidence intervals over 10,000 bootstrap iterations. As stored in TCRdb, this immuneACCESS dataset retains in-frame rearrangements with V and J assigned. A fraction of the clones does not appear; measured against another copy, unresolved V genes explain less than half of the discrepancy, and the remainder lacks a known reason. The V and J calls and clone size are taken from that table; D and trimming were inferred from the DNA. The sample data list around 50,000 clones, and around 82% of these were observed just once. The top ten hold around 0.61% of the sample.

Material for sequencing was memory CD4+ T cells from blood. This receptor was identified in an adult in good health and CMV-seronegative.

Here is the DNA: TGTGCCAGCAGCCCCCTAGGTTCGTCTTCCGAAAAACTGTTTTTT. The encoded protein is CASSPLGSSSEKLFF. In this chain, TRBV7-2 is recombined with TRBJ1-4; no confident D gene assignment can be made. The CDR3 spans 15 residues, from the cysteine through the phenylalanine. The entry retains the CDR3 DNA only, 45 bases that are in frame from base 1. According to the germline V gene, CDR1 reads SGHTA and CDR2 reads FQGNSA. Cut back by 5 bases and 8 bases, the V and J ends lie 18 bases apart.